Sequencing of this TCR beta chain was carried out in a study of blood T cell repertoires in COVID-19. At the level of the study: COVID-19 samples, acute and convalescent, were from the United States, Italy and Spain. In each case, the material was cDNA or gDNA derived from T cells, B-cell-depleted T cells, or PBMCs.

Per the original methods: How many nucleated cells were present was estimated from reference gene primer amplification. Generated by immunoSEQ multiplex PCR, the TCRdb table keeps only in-frame clones and is missing some. From that table come the V and J calls and clone size; the DNA was used to work out D and trimming. The table has about 220,000 clones, more than 65% seen once; the top ten hold 3% to 3.5%. Per germline, CDR1 LGHDT and CDR2 YNNKEL (reference sequence). The CDR3 has 17 residues. J lost 4 bases, V lost 4 bases, and 8 bases had no gene match. The TCR sequence derives from a woman aged 30 to 39 who had recovered from COVID-19. The chain is built from TRBV3-1 (or the pseudogene TRBV3-2) and TRBJ2-2; 11 nucleotides match TRBD1. Sequencing was performed on peripheral blood. CDR3 nucleotides: TGTGCCAGCAGCCCAAGGGGACAGGGGGTGTCCACCGGGGAGCTGTTTTTT. Protein sequence: CASSPRGQGVSTGELFF.